The clone carrying this T cell receptor (beta chain) was seen a few times. Its antigen is unidentified. The entry originates in a study of T cells after yellow fever vaccination. Whole-study findings and limits: Within FACS-sorted repertoires, abundant clonotypes contaminating from the bulk population could be present.

TCRdb redid the calling of the 5' RACE reads with MiXCR, one entry per CDR3 protein. The repertoire holds a few hundred thousand distinct CDR3 sequences, with about 19% as singletons. Trimming removed 0 bases at V and 6 bases at J, with 12 bases between. The CDR3 loop spans 16 amino acids. Germline CDR1 is LGHNA and CDR2 is YSLEER. Specimen: PBMCs, collected before the yellow fever booster vaccination. The source of this sequence is a man aged 18 to 30 who received the YFV17D yellow fever vaccine. The V gene is TRBV4-3, the J gene TRBJ1-6; D unclear. CDR3 coding DNA: TGCGCCAGCAGCCAAGAGGAAACAGCCGTTAATTCACCCCTCCACTTT. Protein sequence: CASSQEETAVNSPLHF.